This T cell receptor beta chain was sequenced for a study of blood T cell repertoires in COVID-19. Libraries were prepared by immunoSEQ multiplex PCR; TCRdb keeps only in-frame clonotypes and omits some of them. In the table there are 200,000 or so clones, roughly 82% of which are singletons. The J segment lost 3 bases and the V segment lost 5 bases, leaving 4 bases of the junction unmatched. Germline CDR1 SGHAT, CDR2 FQNNGV. This CDR3 has 16 amino acids. Sample: peripheral blood. The TCR was taken from a woman aged 30 to 39 with acute or convalescent COVID-19. The chain couples TRBV11-2 to TRBJ2-1; 13 bases map to TRBD2. CDR3 residues: CASSRLAGGFYNEQFF. The CDR3 DNA is TGTGCCAGCAGCAGACTAGCGGGGGGCTTCTACAATGAGCAGTTCTTC.